This T cell receptor (beta chain) appears in the sequencing data of a study of CXCR3-negative and CXCR3-positive naive CD8 T cells. Background on the study: Summed over all libraries, TRB reads came to approximately 140 million, with about 1.5 +/- 0.3 million per library. Points from the study as a whole: For naive cells, CXCR3-negative and CXCR3-positive subsets had similar TRBV-TRBJ usage; for memory cells, usage differed. The study found comparably high diversity in both naive subsets and much lower diversity in memory CD8+ cells. CXCR3-negative naive cells had less hydrophobic TRB CDR3s than did CXCR3-positive naive cells.

Looked up from germline, CDR1 is MNHNY and CDR2 is SVGAGI (reference sequence). The CDR3 extends over 14 amino acids. To note about this clonotype: The target antigen is unknown.

The libraries of TRB cDNA were constructed through 5' RACE using UMI labels. TCRdb reprocessed the 5' RACE reads; each CDR3 protein has one entry and no DNA is given. The sample has over 100,000 distinct CDR3 sequences. The receptor was derived from a human donor in good health. Some clones in this sample may be carry-over from other donors' samples. Sequenced sample: naive CXCR3+ CD8+ T cells from blood. The subset: CD45RO-CCR7+CD27+CD95- naive CD8+ T cells expressing CXCR3 (TNR3+). The J gene is TRBJ2-7, the V gene TRBV6-6; the D call of TRBD1 rests on TCRdb alone, since no DNA is present to check it. The CDR3 sequence: CASSYSTTGYEQYF.